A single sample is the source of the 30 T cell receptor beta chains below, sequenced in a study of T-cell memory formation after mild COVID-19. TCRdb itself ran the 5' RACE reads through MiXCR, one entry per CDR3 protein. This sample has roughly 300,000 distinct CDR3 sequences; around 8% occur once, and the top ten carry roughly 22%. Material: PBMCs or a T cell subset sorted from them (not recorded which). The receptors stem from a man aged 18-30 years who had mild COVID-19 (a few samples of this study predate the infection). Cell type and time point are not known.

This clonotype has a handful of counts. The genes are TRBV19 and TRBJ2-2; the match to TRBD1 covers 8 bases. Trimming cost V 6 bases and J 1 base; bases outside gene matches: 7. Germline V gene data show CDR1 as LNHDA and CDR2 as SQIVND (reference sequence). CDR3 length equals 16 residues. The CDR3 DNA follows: TGTGCCAGTAGAATAAGGGGACAGGAGAACACCGGGGAGCTGTTTTTT. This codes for CASRIRGQENTGELFF.

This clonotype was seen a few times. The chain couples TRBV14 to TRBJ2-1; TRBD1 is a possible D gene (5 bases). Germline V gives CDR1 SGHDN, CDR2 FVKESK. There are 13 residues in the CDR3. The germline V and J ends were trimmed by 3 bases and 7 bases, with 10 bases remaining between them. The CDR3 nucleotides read TGTGCCAGCAGCCAGGACACAATAAATGAGCAGTTCTTC. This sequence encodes CASSQDTINEQFF.

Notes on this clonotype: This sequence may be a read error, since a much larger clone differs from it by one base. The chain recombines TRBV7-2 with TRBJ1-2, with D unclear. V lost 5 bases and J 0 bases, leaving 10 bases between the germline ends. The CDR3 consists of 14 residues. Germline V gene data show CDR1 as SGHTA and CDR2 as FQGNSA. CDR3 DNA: TGTGCCAGCAGCCTCGTCGAGTCTAACTATGGCTACACCTTC. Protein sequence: CASSLVESNYGYTF. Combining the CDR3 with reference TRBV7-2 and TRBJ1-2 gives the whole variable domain GAGVSQSPSNKVTEKGKDVELRCDPISGHTALYWYRQSLGQGLEFLIYFQGNSAPDKSGLPSDRFSAERTGGSVSTLTIQRTQQEDSAVYLCASSLVESNYGYTFGSGTRLTVV.

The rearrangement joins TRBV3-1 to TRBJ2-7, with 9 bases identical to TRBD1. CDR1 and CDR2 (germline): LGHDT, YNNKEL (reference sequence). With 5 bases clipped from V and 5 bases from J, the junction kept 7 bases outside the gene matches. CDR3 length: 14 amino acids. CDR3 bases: TGTGCCAGCAGCGTAACAGGGGGCGAGGACGAGCAGTACTTC. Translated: CASSVTGGEDEQYF.

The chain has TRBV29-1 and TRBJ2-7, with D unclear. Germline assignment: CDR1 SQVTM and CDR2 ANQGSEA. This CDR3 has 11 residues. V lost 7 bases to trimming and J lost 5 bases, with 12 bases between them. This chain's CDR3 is CSGGSGNEQYF. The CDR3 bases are TGCAGCGGGGGTTCGGGTAACGAGCAGTACTTC.

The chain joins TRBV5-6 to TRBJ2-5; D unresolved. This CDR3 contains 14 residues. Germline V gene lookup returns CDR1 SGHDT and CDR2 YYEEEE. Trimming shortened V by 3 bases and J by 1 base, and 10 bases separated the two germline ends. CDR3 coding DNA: TGTGCCAGCAGCTCAAGGTCAATCCAAGAGACCCAGTACTTC. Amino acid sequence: CASSSRSIQETQYF.

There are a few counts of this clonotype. The chain's CDR3 is CSARVQGAEQYV. In nucleotides, the CDR3 is TGCAGTGCTAGAGTACAGGGTGCGGAGCAGTACGTC. The V and J genes are TRBV20-1 and TRBJ2-7, with D maybe TRBD1 (6 bases). Trimming pared 1 base from V and 7 bases from J, leaving 11 bases between. CDR3 size: 12 residues. Germline loops: CDR1 DFQATT, CDR2 SNEGSKA (reference sequence).

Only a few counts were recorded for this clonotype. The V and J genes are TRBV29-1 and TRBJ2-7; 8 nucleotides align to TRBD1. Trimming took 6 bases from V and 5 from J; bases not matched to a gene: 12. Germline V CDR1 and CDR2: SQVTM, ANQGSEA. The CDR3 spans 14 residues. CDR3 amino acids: CSVTGQGGVNEQYF. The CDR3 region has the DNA TGCAGCGTGACCGGACAGGGAGGCGTGAACGAGCAGTACTTC.

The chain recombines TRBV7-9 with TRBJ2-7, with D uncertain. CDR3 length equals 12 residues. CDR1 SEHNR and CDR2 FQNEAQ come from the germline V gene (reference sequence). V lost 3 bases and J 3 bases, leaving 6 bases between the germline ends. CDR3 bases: TGTGCCAGCAGCTTGGACGACTACGAGCAGTACGTC. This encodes CASSLDDYEQYV.

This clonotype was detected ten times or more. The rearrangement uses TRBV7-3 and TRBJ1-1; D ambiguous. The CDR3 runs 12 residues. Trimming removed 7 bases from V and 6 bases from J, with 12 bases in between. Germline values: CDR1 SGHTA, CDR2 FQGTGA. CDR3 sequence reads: CASKGRYSEAFF. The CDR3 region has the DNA TGTGCCAGCAAAGGTCGGTACTCTGAAGCTTTCTTT.

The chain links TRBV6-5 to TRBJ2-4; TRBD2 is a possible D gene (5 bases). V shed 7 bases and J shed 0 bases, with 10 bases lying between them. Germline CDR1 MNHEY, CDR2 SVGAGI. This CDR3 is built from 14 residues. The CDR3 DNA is TGTGCCAGCAAGCCAGCGGTAGCCAAAAACATTCAGTACTTC. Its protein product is CASKPAVAKNIQYF.

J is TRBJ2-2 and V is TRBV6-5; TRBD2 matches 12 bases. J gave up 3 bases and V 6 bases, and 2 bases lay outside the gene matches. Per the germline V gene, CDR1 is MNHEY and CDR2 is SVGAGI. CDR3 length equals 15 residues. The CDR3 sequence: CASRLAGGHTGELFF. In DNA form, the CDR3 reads TGTGCCAGCAGGCTAGCGGGGGGGCACACCGGGGAGCTGTTTTTT.

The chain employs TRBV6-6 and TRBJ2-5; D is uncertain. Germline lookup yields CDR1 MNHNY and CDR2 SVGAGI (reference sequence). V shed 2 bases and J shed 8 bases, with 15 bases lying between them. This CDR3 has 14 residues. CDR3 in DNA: TGTGCCAGCAGTTACAGCCCCACCCTAGACACCCAGTACTTC. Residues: CASSYSPTLDTQYF.

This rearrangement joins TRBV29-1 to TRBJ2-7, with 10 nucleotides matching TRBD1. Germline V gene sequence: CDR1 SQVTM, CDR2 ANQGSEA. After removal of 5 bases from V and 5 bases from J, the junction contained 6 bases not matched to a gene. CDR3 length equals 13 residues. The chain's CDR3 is CSVSDRGSDEQYF. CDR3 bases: TGCAGCGTTTCGGACAGGGGGTCAGACGAGCAGTACTTC.

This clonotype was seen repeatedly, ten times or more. The CDR3 loop reads CASSYQTGVDTQYF. The CDR3 nucleotides are TGTGCCAGCAGCTACCAGACAGGGGTGGATACGCAGTATTTT. The V and J genes are TRBV7-2 and TRBJ2-3; 8 bases are a match to TRBD1. Germline V lookup: CDR1 SGHTA, CDR2 FQGNSA. The trim removed 4 bases at V and 6 bases at J, leaving 6 bases unmatched. This CDR3 has 14 residues.

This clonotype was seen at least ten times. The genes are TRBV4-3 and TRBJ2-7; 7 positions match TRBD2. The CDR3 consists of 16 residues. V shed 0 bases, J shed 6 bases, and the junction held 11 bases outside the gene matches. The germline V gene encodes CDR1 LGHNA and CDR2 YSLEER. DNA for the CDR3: TGCGCCAGCAGCCAAGAAGCTCCGGGAGGTCCGGCCGAGCAGTACTTC. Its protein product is CASSQEAPGGPAEQYF.

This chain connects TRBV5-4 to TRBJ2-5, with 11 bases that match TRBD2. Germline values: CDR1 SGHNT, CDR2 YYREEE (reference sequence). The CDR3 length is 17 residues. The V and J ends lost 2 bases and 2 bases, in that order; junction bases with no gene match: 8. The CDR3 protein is CASSFAASGGTQETQYF. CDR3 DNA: TGTGCCAGCAGCTTTGCGGCTAGCGGGGGGACACAAGAGACCCAGTACTTC.

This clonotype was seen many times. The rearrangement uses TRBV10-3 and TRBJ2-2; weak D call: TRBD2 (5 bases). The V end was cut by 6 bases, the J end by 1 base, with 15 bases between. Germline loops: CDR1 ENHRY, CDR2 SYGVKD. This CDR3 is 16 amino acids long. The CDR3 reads CAISQTAEMNTGELFF. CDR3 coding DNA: TGTGCCATCAGCCAAACAGCGGAGATGAACACCGGGGAGCTGTTTTTT.

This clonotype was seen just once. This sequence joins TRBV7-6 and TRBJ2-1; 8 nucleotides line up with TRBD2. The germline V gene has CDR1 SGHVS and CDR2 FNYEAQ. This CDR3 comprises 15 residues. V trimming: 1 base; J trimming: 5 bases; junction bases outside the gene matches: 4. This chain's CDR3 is CASSLGRGGDNEQFF. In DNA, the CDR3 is TGTGCCAGCAGCTTAGGCCGGGGGGGGGACAATGAGCAGTTCTTC.

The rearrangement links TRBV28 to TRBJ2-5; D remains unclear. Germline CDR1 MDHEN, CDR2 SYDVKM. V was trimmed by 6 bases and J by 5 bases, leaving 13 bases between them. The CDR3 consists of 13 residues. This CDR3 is CASSYAAFETQYF. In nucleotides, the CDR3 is TGTGCCAGCAGCTATGCTGCTTTCGAGACCCAGTACTTC.

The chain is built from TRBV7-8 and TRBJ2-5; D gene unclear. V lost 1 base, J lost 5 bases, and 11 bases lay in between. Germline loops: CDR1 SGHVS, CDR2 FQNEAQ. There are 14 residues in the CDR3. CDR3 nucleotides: TGTGCCAGCAGCTTAGTGATACGTACGGAGACCCAGTACTTC. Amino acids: CASSLVIRTETQYF.

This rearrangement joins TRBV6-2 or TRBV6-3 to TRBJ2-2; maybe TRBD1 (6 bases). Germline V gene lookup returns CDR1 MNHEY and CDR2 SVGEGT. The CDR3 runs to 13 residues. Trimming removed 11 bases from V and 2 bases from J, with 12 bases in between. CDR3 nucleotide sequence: TGTGCCCTAAGGACAGACAACACCGGGGAGCTGTTTTTT. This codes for CALRTDNTGELFF.

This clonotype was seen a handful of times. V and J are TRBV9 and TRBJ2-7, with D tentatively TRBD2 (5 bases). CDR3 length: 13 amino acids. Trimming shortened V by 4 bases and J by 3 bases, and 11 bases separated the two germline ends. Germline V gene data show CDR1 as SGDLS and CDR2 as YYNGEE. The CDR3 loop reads CASSNGEIYEQYF. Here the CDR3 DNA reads TGTGCCAGCAGCAACGGGGAAATCTACGAGCAGTACTTC.

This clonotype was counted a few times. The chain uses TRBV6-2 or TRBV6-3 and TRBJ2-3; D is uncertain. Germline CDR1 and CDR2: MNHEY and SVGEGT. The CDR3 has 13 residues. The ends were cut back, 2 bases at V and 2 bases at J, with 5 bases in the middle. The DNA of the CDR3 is TGTGCCAGCAGTTACGGGATCACAGATACGCAGTATTTT. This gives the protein CASSYGITDTQYF.

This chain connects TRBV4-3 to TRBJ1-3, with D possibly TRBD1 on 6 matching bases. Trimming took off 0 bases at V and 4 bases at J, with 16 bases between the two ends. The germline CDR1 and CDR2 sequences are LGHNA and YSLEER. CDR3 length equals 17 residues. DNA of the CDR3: TGCGCCAGCAGCCAAGAACTCCTGGGGGCTGGCGGAAACACCATATATTTT. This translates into CASSQELLGAGGNTIYF.

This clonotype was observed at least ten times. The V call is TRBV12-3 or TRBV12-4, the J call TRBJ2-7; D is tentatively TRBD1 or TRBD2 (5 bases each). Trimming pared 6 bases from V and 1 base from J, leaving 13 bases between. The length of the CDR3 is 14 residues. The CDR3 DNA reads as TGTGCCAGCAGCCGGGGCCTCACATCCTACGAGCAGTACGTC. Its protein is CASSRGLTSYEQYV.

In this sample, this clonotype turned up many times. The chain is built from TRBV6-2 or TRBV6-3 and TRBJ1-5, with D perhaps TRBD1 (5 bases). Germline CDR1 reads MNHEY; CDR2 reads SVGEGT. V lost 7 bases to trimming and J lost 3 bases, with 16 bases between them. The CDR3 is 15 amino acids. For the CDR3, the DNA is TGTGCCAGCAACCCCCAATGGGGGAACAATCAGCCCCAGCATTTT. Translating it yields CASNPQWGNNQPQHF.

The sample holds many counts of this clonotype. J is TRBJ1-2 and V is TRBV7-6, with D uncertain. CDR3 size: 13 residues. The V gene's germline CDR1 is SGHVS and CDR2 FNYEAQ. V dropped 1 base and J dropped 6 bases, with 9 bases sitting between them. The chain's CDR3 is CASSLEQKDGYTF. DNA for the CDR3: TGTGCCAGCAGCTTAGAACAGAAGGATGGCTACACCTTC.

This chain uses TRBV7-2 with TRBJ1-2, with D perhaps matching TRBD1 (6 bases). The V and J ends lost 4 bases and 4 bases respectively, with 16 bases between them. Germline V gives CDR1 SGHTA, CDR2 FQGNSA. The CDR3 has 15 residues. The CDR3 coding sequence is TGTGCCAGCAGCTCCAGGCCAGGGGTGCCCTATGGCTACACCTTC. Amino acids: CASSSRPGVPYGYTF.

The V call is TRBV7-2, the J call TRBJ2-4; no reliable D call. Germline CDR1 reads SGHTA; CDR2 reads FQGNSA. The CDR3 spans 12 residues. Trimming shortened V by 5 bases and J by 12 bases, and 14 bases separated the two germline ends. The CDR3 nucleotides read TGTGCCAGCAGCCCCAACTCCCCGAGTCAGTACTTC. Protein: CASSPNSPSQYF.